The 16 T cell receptor beta chains below come from one sample, sequenced in a study of blood T cell repertoires in COVID-19. The repertoire was sequenced with immunoSEQ multiplex PCR; TCRdb's copy has only in-frame clones and lacks some. This table has 200,000 or so clones, 80% to 90% appearing once. Sequenced: PBMCs or T cells enriched from blood (not recorded which). These receptors originate from a woman aged 30 to 39 who had been exposed to COVID-19.

The V gene is TRBV29-1, the J gene TRBJ2-5; no reliable D call. Trimming pared 3 bases from V and 2 bases from J, leaving 7 bases between. CDR1 and CDR2 (germline): SQVTM, ANQGSEA. The CDR3 spans 12 residues. CDR3 sequence (DNA): TGCAGCGTTGACCTGGCACAAGAGACCCAGTACTTC. It encodes CSVDLAQETQYF.

The chain couples TRBV11-2 to TRBJ2-1; 9 nucleotides match TRBD1. Losses at the gene ends were 1 base for V and 6 bases for J; bases not matched to a gene: 4. CDR1 SGHAT and CDR2 FQNNGV come from the germline V gene. The CDR3 length is 15 residues. CDR3 residues: CASSLGDRAGNEQFF. The CDR3 coding sequence is TGTGCCAGCAGCTTAGGGGACAGGGCGGGCAATGAGCAGTTCTTC. Drawing the rest from reference TRBV11-2 and TRBJ2-1, the complete variable domain is EAGVAQSPRYKIIEKRQSVAFWCNPISGHATLYWYQQILGQGPKLLIQFQNNGVVDDSQLPKDRFSAERLKGVDSTLKIQPAKLEDSAVYLCASSLGDRAGNEQFFGPGTRLTVL.

The chain is built from TRBV30 and TRBJ2-5; 12 bases align to TRBD2. Germline V lookup: CDR1 GTSNPN, CDR2 SVGIG (reference sequence). This CDR3 spans 15 amino acids. The V gene end was trimmed by 0 bases and the J gene end by 5 bases; junction bases not matched to a gene: 4. The CDR3 loop is CAWSVPTSGSETQYF. The CDR3 nucleotides read TGTGCCTGGAGTGTACCGACTAGCGGGAGTGAGACCCAGTACTTC.

V gene TRBV5-1 combines with J gene TRBJ2-3, with TRBD2 matching 7 bases. Germline V gives CDR1 SGHRS, CDR2 YFSETQ. J lost 0 bases, V lost 4 bases, and 14 bases had no gene match. The CDR3 length is 18 residues. CDR3 sequence reads: CASSVIPPSGTSTDTQYF. CDR3 DNA sequence: TGCGCCAGCAGCGTAATCCCCCCTAGCGGAACTAGCACAGATACGCAGTATTTT. Variable domain in full (rest from reference TRBV5-1 and TRBJ2-3): KAGVTQTPRYLIKTRGQQVTLSCSPISGHRSVSWYQQTPGQGLQFLFEYFSETQRNKGNFPGRFSGRQFSNSRSEMNVSTLELGDSALYLCASSVIPPSGTSTDTQYFGPGTRLTVL.

This chain links TRBV5-1 with TRBJ2-2, with 11 bases fitting TRBD2. Germline CDR1 reads SGHRS; CDR2 reads YFSETQ. V dropped 1 base and J dropped 6; count of bases not matched to a gene: 11. The CDR3 extends over 18 amino acids. CDR3 protein: CASSLPRVAGGPAGELFF. The DNA for the CDR3 is TGCGCCAGCAGCTTGCCCAGAGTAGCGGGAGGGCCAGCCGGGGAGCTGTTTTTT.

The chain links TRBV28 to TRBJ1-2; 7 bases fit TRBD1. CDR3 length: 14 residues. Per the germline V gene, CDR1 is MDHEN and CDR2 is SYDVKM. V trimming: 5 bases; J trimming: 2 bases; junction bases outside the gene matches: 5. CDR3 sequence: CASSALTGNYGYTF. The CDR3 DNA is TGTGCCAGCAGTGCCCTGACAGGGAACTATGGCTACACCTTC.

The rearrangement uses TRBV7-2 and TRBJ2-7; 8 bases are a match to TRBD2. The CDR3 has 15 amino acids. Germline values: CDR1 SGHTA, CDR2 FQGNSA. The V and J ends lost 1 base and 4 bases, in that order; junction bases with no gene match: 6. CDR3 sequence (DNA): TGTGCCAGCAGCTTAGGCAGCGGGAGTTTGTACGAGCAGTACTTC. This sequence encodes CASSLGSGSLYEQYF.

V and J are TRBV7-9 and TRBJ1-1, with 7 nucleotides matching TRBD1. The V and J ends lost 5 bases and 11 bases, in that order; junction bases with no gene match: 11. The length of the CDR3 is 13 residues. Germline CDR1 is SEHNR and CDR2 is FQNEAQ (reference sequence). The chain's CDR3 is CASSQGTAEYAFF. CDR3 coding DNA: TGTGCCAGCAGCCAAGGGACAGCAGAGTACGCTTTCTTT.

This sequence joins TRBV9 and TRBJ2-7; D not certain. The CDR3 consists of 15 residues. Germline values: CDR1 SGDLS, CDR2 YYNGEE. V dropped 0 bases and J dropped 4 bases, with 14 bases sitting between them. DNA of the CDR3: TGTGCCAGCAGCGTAGTCGAAGGCGGCATATACGAGCAGTACTTC. Amino acids: CASSVVEGGIYEQYF.

The chain combines TRBV5-1 with TRBJ2-3; the D gene is possibly TRBD2 (6 bases). The CDR3 covers 15 residues. Trimming took off 3 bases at V and 0 bases at J, with 11 bases between the two ends. Germline V gives CDR1 SGHRS, CDR2 YFSETQ. The CDR3 coding sequence is TGCGCCAGCAGCTCTTCGCGGGGCAGCACAGATACGCAGTATTTT. Translation: CASSSSRGSTDTQYF.

The chain joins TRBV18 to TRBJ2-7, with TRBD1 as a possible D gene (5 bases). Trimming took off 6 bases at V and 2 bases at J, with 8 bases between the two ends. Germline CDR1 KGHSH, CDR2 LQKENI. The CDR3 sequence is 12 residues long. CDR3 amino acids: CASSQDTYEQYF. The DNA for the CDR3 is TGTGCCAGCTCGCAGGACACCTACGAGCAGTACTTC.

In this sample, this clone turned up once. The V call is TRBV19, the J call TRBJ2-7, with 7 bases lining up with TRBD1. The germline gives CDR1 LNHDA, CDR2 SQIVND (reference sequence). The junction had 8 bases not matched to a gene; V was cut back by 0 bases and J by 6 bases. This CDR3 has 15 amino acids. This CDR3 is CASSIDLGRGSEQYF. In DNA, the CDR3 is TGTGCCAGTAGTATAGATCTTGGCAGGGGGTCCGAGCAGTACTTC. The full variable domain, completed using reference TRBV19 and TRBJ2-7, is DGGITQSPKYLFRKEGQNVTLSCEQNLNHDAMYWYRQDPGQGLRLIYYSQIVNDFQKGDIAEGYSVSREKKESFPLTVTSAQKNPTAFYLCASSIDLGRGSEQYFGPGTRLTVT.

The chain is built from TRBV5-1 and TRBJ2-1; TRBD2 aligns across 12 bases. The V gene's germline CDR1 is SGHRS and CDR2 YFSETQ. The CDR3 consists of 16 residues. Losses at the gene ends were 4 bases for V and 9 bases for J; bases not matched to a gene: 11. The CDR3 sequence: CASSTKTSGSSSEQFF. In nucleotides, the CDR3 is TGCGCCAGCAGCACTAAGACTAGCGGGAGTAGTAGTGAGCAGTTCTTC.

V is TRBV4-1 and J is TRBJ2-1, with D perhaps matching TRBD2 (6 bases). Germline V CDR1 and CDR2: MGHRA, YSYEKL. The CDR3 is 15 residues long. The V gene lost 1 base and the J gene lost 5 bases, with 12 bases spanning the gap. The CDR3 sequence: CASSQVPGVDNEQFF. In nucleotides, the CDR3 is TGCGCCAGCAGCCAAGTACCGGGGGTCGACAATGAGCAGTTCTTC.

This chain joins TRBV30 and TRBJ1-5; TRBD1 matches at 7 bases. Germline loops: CDR1 GTSNPN, CDR2 SVGIG (reference sequence). CDR3 length: 14 residues. V lost 3 bases to trimming and J lost 2 bases; unmatched junction nucleotides: 4. The DNA of the CDR3 is TGTGCCTGGAGAGCAACAGGGGGCAATCAGCCCCAGCATTTT. This codes for CAWRATGGNQPQHF.

The rearrangement uses TRBV10-1 and TRBJ2-1, with 9 bases matching TRBD1. Germline-derived CDR1 and CDR2 are WNHNN and SYGVQD (reference sequence). The CDR3 sequence is 15 residues long. V dropped 6 bases and J dropped 3; count of bases not matched to a gene: 6. The CDR3 loop reads CASSARQGVYNEQFF. CDR3 nucleotides: TGCGCCAGCAGCGCCCGACAGGGGGTCTACAATGAGCAGTTCTTC.